These T cell receptor beta chains were read from a single sample in a study of T cells after posttransplantation cyclophosphamide. Sequencing used immunoSEQ multiplex PCR; TCRdb keeps in-frame clones, though not all of them. The table shows 20,000 to 25,000 clones, with 85% to 90% occurring only once. The sample here was PBMCs, taken approximately 370 days after allogeneic stem cell transplant with calcineurin inhibitor and methotrexate. The receptors here all came from a female patient aged 30 to 45 who received an allogeneic stem cell transplant from an unrelated donor, was CMV-positive, and had acute and chronic GVHD. Some T cells may trace back to the graft donor. The CDR3 runs from the conserved cysteine through the conserved F or W. D genes are given only for firm matches. Not all rows give a size; the values are once, few, many and, for expanded clones, a class.

D,J,V,size,CDR3,DNA
-,TRBJ1-2,TRBV28,-,CASSLIGEGRYGYTF,TGTGCCAGCAGTTTAATAGGGGAAGGGCGCTATGGCTACACCTTC
-,TRBJ2-1,TRBV27,-,CASRPGTNHNEQFF,TGTGCCAGCAGGCCCGGGACAAACCACAATGAGCAGTTCTTC
TRBD2,TRBJ2-1,TRBV27,-,CASRAAGLAGGENYNEQFF,TGTGCCAGCAGGGCCGCGGGACTAGCGGGAGGTGAGAACTACAATGAGCAGTTCTTC
-,TRBJ2-4,TRBV5-4,-,CASSPDAGLAKNIQYF,TGTGCCAGCAGCCCCGATGCGGGGCTCGCCAAAAACATTCAGTACTTC
-,TRBJ2-3,TRBV7-2,-,CASSLPGPPTDTQYF,TGTGCCAGCAGCCTCCCAGGGCCTCCCACAGATACGCAGTATTTT
-,TRBJ1-5,TRBV11-2,-,CASSLDRGRSQHF,TGTGCCAGCAGCTTAGACCGAGGGCGGTCCCAGCATTTT
-,TRBJ1-3,TRBV29-1,-,CSVEVRRRSGNTIYF,TGCAGCGTTGAAGTAAGGAGACGCTCTGGAAACACCATATATTTT
-,TRBJ2-6,TRBV25-1,-,CASSHSGANVLTF,TGTGCCAGCAGTCACTCTGGGGCCAACGTCCTGACTTTC
-,TRBJ1-2,TRBV6-5,-,CASGTTDYGYTF,TGTGCCAGCGGAACGACAGACTATGGCTACACCTTC
TRBD1,TRBJ2-2,TRBV7-9,-,CASSLVGQGSGELFF,TGTGCCAGCAGCTTGGTGGGACAGGGGTCCGGGGAGCTGTTTTTT
-,TRBJ1-5,TRBV4-2,once,CASSQDAGRSNQPQHF,TGTGCCAGCAGCCAAGATGCGGGACGGAGCAATCAGCCCCAGCATTTT
-,TRBJ1-1,TRBV10-1,-,CASSFNTNTEAFF,TGCGCCAGCAGTTTTAACACGAACACTGAAGCTTTCTTT
TRBD1,TRBJ1-5,TRBV19,once,CASKQGGDQPQHF,TGTGCCAGTAAACAGGGGGGAGATCAGCCCCAGCATTTT
-,TRBJ2-2,TRBV28,-,CVSSLGAAGELFF,TGTGTCAGCAGTTTGGGGGCCGCCGGGGAGCTGTTTTTT
-,TRBJ2-5,TRBV27,-,CASSLRPSKETQYF,TGTGCCAGCAGTTTACGGCCTAGTAAAGAGACCCAGTACTTC
TRBD1,TRBJ2-3,TRBV7-2,-,CASSPTRDSRRNTQYF,TGTGCCAGCAGCCCGACCCGGGACAGTAGACGGAATACGCAGTATTTT
-,TRBJ1-3,TRBV5-1,-,CASSLELSLTGNTIYF,TGCGCCAGCAGCTTGGAACTCTCACTAACTGGAAACACCATATATTTT
TRBD2,TRBJ2-1,TRBV27,-,CASSIPASGRSHEQFF,TGTGCCAGCAGTATACCAGCTAGCGGGAGGAGCCATGAGCAGTTCTTC
TRBD2,TRBJ2-2,TRBV27,-,CASSSLAGSVTGELFF,TGTGCCAGCAGTTCACTAGCGGGAAGTGTAACCGGGGAGCTGTTTTTT
TRBD1,TRBJ1-2,TRBV6-1,-,CASRQQGEGYGYTF,TGTGCCAGCAGACAACAGGGGGAGGGCTATGGCTACACCTTC
TRBD2,TRBJ2-1,TRBV10-3,-,CAISSLAGGDNEQFF,TGTGCCATCAGCTCTCTAGCGGGAGGGGACAATGAGCAGTTCTTC
TRBD1,TRBJ1-2,TRBV28,-,CASSYGTGGNYGYTF,TGTGCCAGCAGCTACGGGACAGGGGGGAACTATGGCTACACCTTC
-,TRBJ2-1,TRBV7-9,-,CASSRPGDNEQFF,TGTGCCAGCAGCCGCCCAGGGGACAATGAGCAGTTCTTC
-,TRBJ2-5,TRBV5-4,-,CASSSGRYETQYF,TGTGCCAGCAGCTCCGGTCGGTACGAGACCCAGTACTTC
-,TRBJ1-1,TRBV6-6,-,CASSRDTEAFF,TGTGCCAGCAGCCGGGACACTGAAGCTTTCTTT
TRBD2,TRBJ2-3,TRBV5-4,-,CASSLAGRASDTQYF,TGTGCCAGCAGCTTGGCCGGGAGGGCCTCCGATACGCAGTATTTT
TRBD1,TRBJ1-1,TRBV11-2,-,CASSLQGAGSEAFF,TGTGCCAGCAGCCTACAGGGGGCAGGGAGTGAAGCTTTCTTT
TRBD1,TRBJ2-5,TRBV7-2,-,CASSSTGGTLAQYF,TGTGCCAGCAGCTCTACAGGGGGCACCCTTGCCCAGTACTTC
-,TRBJ1-1,TRBV29-1,-,CSAPRDTEAFF,TGCAGCGCTCCCAGGGACACTGAAGCTTTCTTT
TRBD2,TRBJ2-7,TRBV5-8,-,CASSPSGSPFNYEQYF,TGTGCCAGCAGTCCTAGCGGGAGTCCCTTTAACTACGAGCAGTACTTC
TRBD1,TRBJ2-3,TRBV30,-,CAWSPTGSSTDTQYF,TGTGCCTGGAGTCCGACAGGGTCTAGCACAGATACGCAGTATTTT
-,TRBJ1-2,TRBV6-5,-,CASSYSSLGSRGYTF,TGTGCCAGCAGTTACTCGAGTTTGGGGAGTCGGGGCTACACCTTC
-,TRBJ2-1,TRBV9,-,CASSESRAVSYNEQFF,TGTGCCAGCAGCGAAAGCAGGGCGGTCTCCTACAATGAGCAGTTCTTC